The subject of this entry is one T cell receptor beta chain. This clone appeared a few times. Its target antigen remains unknown. No base-level quality is on record; no much larger clone is a single base apart. The data stem from a study of cytomegalovirus exposure and HLA in healthy donors (dated by TCRdb to 2016 to 2017). Background for the entire study: An earlier analysis of 587 of the donors reported 276 Gb of sequence data and 100 million to 120 million unique TCR beta sequences obtained from about 200 million T cells. Roughly 300 gigabases of sequencing data and 70 million to 95 million unique TCR sequences made up an early release that covered several hundred HLA-typed donors. Of the 398 genotyped donors, approximately 83% fell in the genetic ancestry cluster associated with self-reported Caucasian donors. The study was designed to test whether signatures of past pathogen exposure could be identified by cataloging public T cell receptors. The study used immunosequencing to profile the T cell repertoires of about 670 subjects and linked those repertoires to cytomegalovirus serostatus. In addition to the first cohort of approximately 670 subjects, a separate validation cohort of some 120 different subjects was used. To predict cytomegalovirus infection status, the study combined high-throughput TCR immunosequencing, statistical association of individual TCRs with disease status, and machine learning. In a later analysis, previously published TCR beta repertoires from more than 500 donors were re-analyzed and high-resolution HLA genotyping was added so that TCR occurrence patterns could be studied. Rather than using new phenotypic data, the later analysis identified candidate immune exposures from TCR beta sequences and from how often those sequences occurred across donors. To decide whether each TCR beta V gene segment behaved as functional or pseudogenic, an earlier analysis of nearly 600 of the donors relied on high-throughput TCR beta sequencing. Donor age, sex, ethnicity and CMV serostatus were compiled together with the repertoire data. A later genetic analysis took genome-wide SNP genotypes for about 55% of the 666 donors and used that subset as a discovery cohort. All discovery cohort repertoires had been generated using a single sequencing platform. HLA typing included class I and class II loci at four-digit resolution. Typing coverage differed by locus: A, B, C, DRB1 and DQB1 were typed in roughly 620-630 donors, DQA1 in 500 to 550, DPA1 in some 610, and DPB1 in around 440. Roughly 5 DR-DQ haplotypes were handled as single units for association and clustering, since linkage in the cohort was strong. Across 300 to 500 genotyped donors of the cohort, an average of roughly 250,000 unique TCR beta nucleotide sequences per donor were sequenced, and approximately 17% of those sequences were non-productive.

Here is what the overall study found, with its caveats: A later genetic analysis reported fewer N-insertions in productive TCRs among donors in an Asian-associated ancestry cluster than the approximately 670-donor mean. It was suggested by the authors that the approach could potentially be generalized to other disease states and immunological phenotypes. In a later analysis, HLA-associated TCR beta chains were found to be more clonally expanded and to have lower generation probabilities than equally common non-associated chains. The study gave a list of 150 to 200 TCR beta chains associated with cytomegalovirus. Several of the top co-occurrence clusters appeared to be linked to parvovirus B19, influenza, CMV and Epstein-Barr virus, according to a later analysis. Only TCR beta chains were sequenced in this cohort, and the absence of alpha or paired-chain data limited detectable features. According to a later analysis, most CMV-associated TCR beta chains appeared to be HLA-restricted, and the HLA associations seemed to be driven largely by CMV exposure. When HLA alleles, especially DR and DQ, strongly co-occurred, attributing TCR associations to individual alleles was difficult. In a later analysis, around 17,000 TCR beta sequences were associated with specific HLA alleles at a false discovery rate of 0.05. According to a later analysis, TCR association rates differed among HLA loci, with DRB1 alleles showing the most associated TCRs and HLA-C alleles showing the fewest. The sequencing pipeline was judged likely to have produced a cluster of highly shared sequence variants as a technical artifact. An earlier analysis of around 500 of the donors showed that most TCR beta V segments appeared in productive rearrangements either about 90% or about 30% of the time, which broadly matched IMGT annotations. A further reported finding was that TCR beta sequences accurately predicted the HLA-A and HLA-B alleles for most subjects in the first cohort. Because counts were too low, approximately 15 rarely observed V segments, including chromosome 9 orphons, were excluded from the earlier analysis of roughly 580 of the donors. The only immune exposure information available for the cohort was CMV serostatus. Linkage disequilibrium might explain the correlated functional status among segregating V segments, but an unknown experimental factor could not be excluded. Most TCR sequences were seen in very few donors, while some public TCRs were found in many individuals. The presence/absence analyses assumed that sequencing depth was roughly uniform across donors, and that assumption may not be true. Because HLA typing was unavailable for some donors at each locus, only the typed subset was used in association tests. A later genetic analysis associated a missense DCLRE1C variant with V-gene and J-gene trimming of TCR beta chains, and an independent cohort replicated the association. The classifier was reported to diagnose cytomegalovirus status with high specificity and sensitivity in both the original cohort and the validation cohort. In vitro tests confirmed that a few of the cytomegalovirus-associated TCR beta chains recognize cytomegalovirus antigens. Some IMGT-functional V segments, including TRBV6-2 and TRBV6-3, could not be distinguished by the 87-base-pair reads and were therefore excluded.

The cohort comprised some 680 healthy bone marrow donors. At the time of sampling, all cohort members were nominally healthy, though unrecorded immune exposures were likely present. The donor tested CMV seronegative, placing the donor among the 350 to 400 seronegative members of the cohort. A peripheral blood sample was collected from each donor, and TCR beta sequencing was performed on peripheral blood mononuclear cells. The Qiagen DNeasy Blood Extraction Kit was used to extract genomic DNA from the blood cell samples. The library was obtained by the immunoSEQ multiplex PCR assay. The multiplex PCR relied on a mix of 60 forward primers for TCR Vbeta segments and 13 reverse primers for TCR Jbeta segments. The CDR3 region of rearranged TCR beta genes was amplified from genomic DNA by a multiplex PCR assay. The Illumina HiSeq System was used to sequence the amplified TCR beta libraries as 87-base-pair reads. The paper's data handling went like this. A later analysis counted tens of millions of unique TCR beta chains across the 666 repertoires, and some 11 million of these chains were shared by at least two donors. Raw reads were error-corrected and collapsed into unique sequences with a nearest-neighbor algorithm that merged closely related sequences to remove PCR and sequencing errors. Alignment of CDR3 sequences to IMGT reference sequences was used to assign V, D and J gene segments. For a sequence to be retained, a match of at least six nucleotides to both a V gene segment and a J gene segment was required. A rearrangement was called productive if the CDR3 had no stop codons and remained in frame with V and J, and every other rearrangement was called non-productive. CDR3 was defined according to IMGT convention as the region running from the second conserved V-encoded cysteine to the conserved J-encoded phenylalanine. In an earlier analysis of around 600 of the donors, sequences lacking an unambiguous match to a single V gene segment were excluded. In an earlier analysis of 587 of the donors, a V segment was called functional when productive rearrangements were above 56.7%, and segregating when the standard deviation between donors exceeded 5%. To diagnose cytomegalovirus status from the catalog of TCR beta chain sequences, a statistical classification framework was built. A later analysis assigned V and J genes by comparing TCR nucleotide sequences with IMGT/GENE-DB human TR gene sequences. The TCRdist pipeline was used in a later analysis to assign CDR3 sequences and most-parsimonious VDJ recombination scenarios. In a later analysis, each TCR beta chain was defined by its CDR3 amino acid sequence together with its V-gene family, and reads lacking a unique V-gene family were excluded. In a later analysis, 450 to 600 highly shared, low-generation-probability nucleotide sequences were removed to address suspected cross-contamination and a sequencing artifact. For each public chain, a later analysis derived a clonal expansion index from normalized ranks of inferred template counts within each repertoire. In a later analysis, generation probabilities were computed with a VDJ recombination model fitted to out-of-frame rearrangements, and the resulting probabilities were checked against IGoR. A later analysis scored TCR-TCR, TCR-HLA and TCR-CMV co-occurrence with hypergeometric tests, applying a repertoire-size bias correction to TCR pairs. To estimate false discovery rates, a later analysis permuted the HLA or CMV assignments 20 times. In a later analysis, co-occurring TCRs were grouped using DBSCAN, and TCRdist sequence similarity was added for clustering within HLA-allele-positive subsets. Repertoires with fewer than 30,000 or more than 120,000 public chains, plus five repertoires with anomalous nucleotide sharing, were excluded from co-occurrence clustering. TCRdb carries this immuneACCESS record with in-frame sequences only. Its versions omit some clonotypes, under half of them owing to an unresolved V gene in the studies checked, with the rest unexplained. From that table come the V and J calls and clone size; the DNA was used to work out D and trimming. The sample table shows approximately 250,000 clones, and around 80% are seen once. About 0.47% of the sample is held by the ten biggest clonotypes.

Cut back by 4 bases and 6 bases, the V and J ends lie 10 bases apart. CDR3 length: 12 amino acids, cysteine to phenylalanine. The entry retains the CDR3 DNA only, 36 bases that are in frame from base 1. CDR1 and CDR2 are drawn from the germline V gene: SGHAT, FQNNGV. In this chain, TRBV11-2 is recombined with TRBJ2-7; TRBD2 is a weak D gene call, 5 bases matching. The TCR was taken from a boy aged 10-17 years in good health and CMV-seronegative. Sequenced: PBMCs. DNA sequence: TGTGCCAGCAGCTACCCGGGAACCGAGCAGTACTTC. Its translation is CASSYPGTEQYF.